These 17 T cell receptor beta chains were all obtained from the same sample, sequenced in a study of CD8 T cells in ankylosing spondylitis. TCRdb reprocessed the 5' RACE reads via MiXCR and lists one record per CDR3 protein. This sample yields a few hundred thousand distinct CDR3 sequences, of which around a tenth are seen a single time; roughly 9% belongs to the top ten. The sequenced sample was blood, either unsorted or a sorted T cell fraction (not recorded which). The receptors come from a female donor with ankylosing spondylitis or in good health (not recorded which).

This clonotype has a handful of counts. CDR3 residues: CASSFSDSFTDTQYF. CDR3 nucleotides: TGCGCCAGCAGCTTCTCGGACAGTTTCACAGATACGCAGTATTTT. The chain carries TRBV5-1 and TRBJ2-3; possible D gene TRBD1, 6 bases. Trimming cost V 2 bases and J 2 bases, with 12 bases left between them. This CDR3 region has 15 residues. Germline assignment: CDR1 SGHRS and CDR2 YFSETQ.

This clonotype came up a few times. V and J are TRBV7-2 and TRBJ1-5; unclear D gene. Looked up from germline, CDR1 is SGHTA and CDR2 is FQGNSA. V was pared by 5 bases and J by 3 bases, with 8 bases between. This CDR3 is 13 amino acids long. The CDR3 sequence is CASSPSFNQPQHF. The CDR3 nucleotides are TGTGCCAGCAGCCCCTCGTTCAATCAGCCCCAGCATTTT.

This clonotype showed up many times. This chain connects TRBV11-1 to TRBJ2-1, with D perhaps TRBD1 (5 bases). The V and J ends lost 1 base and 8 bases respectively, with 12 bases between them. The germline V gene has CDR1 SGHAT and CDR2 FQDESV (reference sequence). CDR3 length: 14 residues. The CDR3 DNA is TGTGCCAGCAGCTTAGTAGGGGTCGGAGATGAGCAGTTCTTC. It translates to CASSLVGVGDEQFF.

This clonotype was counted only a few times. The chain recombines TRBV6-2 or TRBV6-3 with TRBJ1-1, with no clear D. Trimming left V 5 bases short and J 3 bases short, with 7 bases between. This CDR3 is 12 amino acids long. In germline, CDR1 is MNHEY, CDR2 SVGEGT. In DNA form, the CDR3 reads TGTGCCAGCAGTAAAAGGGACACTGAAGCTTTCTTT. Its translation is CASSKRDTEAFF.

Ten or more counts support this clonotype. This sequence joins TRBV12-3 or TRBV12-4 and TRBJ1-1, with D maybe TRBD1 (5 bases). CDR3 length equals 14 residues. V lost 2 bases to trimming and J lost 3 bases, with 10 bases between them. In DNA, the CDR3 is TGTGCCAGCAGTTTACAGGGTAGGGACACTGAAGCTTTCTTT. Translation gives CASSLQGRDTEAFF.

This clonotype has at least ten counts. CDR3 residues: CASRINAGRTYNEQFF. The CDR3 DNA follows: TGTGCCAGCAGGATAAACGCGGGGCGGACCTACAATGAGCAGTTCTTC. The chain employs TRBV7-2 and TRBJ2-1, with a weak D call TRBD2 (6 bases). In germline, CDR1 is SGHTA, CDR2 FQGNSA. V was clipped by 6 bases and J by 2 bases, with 17 bases between them. The CDR3 runs 16 residues.

The chain combines TRBV3-1 with TRBJ2-1; 10 positions match TRBD2. Germline V gene data show CDR1 as LGHDT and CDR2 as YNNKEL (reference sequence). The V gene end was trimmed by 1 base and the J gene end by 7 bases; junction bases not matched to a gene: 10. The CDR3 covers 17 residues. CDR3 in DNA: TGTGCCAGCAGCCAAGGTTCTTCTAGCGGGAGTTGGAATGAGCAGTTCTTC. It yields the protein CASSQGSSSGSWNEQFF.

There are many counts of this clonotype. V gene TRBV6-1 combines with J gene TRBJ2-5; TRBD2 agrees at 11 bases. From germline, CDR1 is MNHNS and CDR2 SASEGT. V was clipped by 5 bases and J by 3 bases; unmatched bases: 2. The CDR3 runs 14 residues. The CDR3, as DNA: TGTGCCAGCAGTAAGACTAGCGGGGAAGAGACCCAGTACTTC. Encoded protein: CASSKTSGEETQYF.

This clonotype has more than one count but fewer than ten. V and J are TRBV15 and TRBJ2-5; D may be TRBD1 or TRBD2 (5 bases each). The CDR3 totals 14 residues. Per the germline V gene, CDR1 is LNHNV and CDR2 is YYDKDF (reference sequence). V dropped 4 bases and J dropped 6 bases, with 15 bases sitting between them. CDR3 nucleotides: TGTGCCACCAGCAAGGGGACCTTACATAAGACCCAGTACTTC. It specifies CATSKGTLHKTQYF.

This clonotype came up many times. This chain connects TRBV28 to TRBJ2-3; D not certain. The V gene lost 6 bases and the J gene lost 2 bases, with 6 bases spanning the gap. The CDR3 is 12 amino acids. Germline CDR1 and CDR2: MDHEN and SYDVKM. The CDR3 sequence is CASRRFTDTQYF. CDR3 coding DNA: TGTGCCAGCAGACGATTCACAGATACGCAGTATTTT.

The chain carries TRBV10-3 and TRBJ2-5, with TRBD1 identical over 7 bases. This CDR3 region has 14 residues. Unmatched junction bases numbered 4, after V lost 2 bases and J lost 4 bases. The germline V gene encodes CDR1 ENHRY and CDR2 SYGVKD. This chain's CDR3 is CAISETTGRETQYF. CDR3 DNA sequence: TGTGCCATCAGTGAGACGACAGGGAGAGAGACCCAGTACTTC.

This clonotype was recorded at least ten times. J is TRBJ2-7 and V is TRBV6-5, with TRBD1 matching 8 bases. Losses at the gene ends were 2 bases for V and 4 bases for J; bases not matched to a gene: 4. CDR1 MNHEY and CDR2 SVGAGI come from the germline V gene. The CDR3 consists of 14 residues. The CDR3, as DNA: TGTGCCAGCAGTTACGGGCAGGGGGCTTACGAGCAGTACTTC. Translating gives CASSYGQGAYEQYF.

Many counts were recorded for this clonotype. The chain has TRBV5-1 and TRBJ1-2; D gene uncertain. CDR1 and CDR2 (germline): SGHRS, YFSETQ. The CDR3 covers 14 residues. V was clipped by 0 bases and J by 2 bases, with 8 bases between them. The CDR3 loop is CASSLAYGNYGYTF. The CDR3, as DNA: TGCGCCAGCAGCTTGGCCTACGGGAACTATGGCTACACCTTC. Filled out from reference TRBV5-1 and TRBJ1-2, the complete variable domain reads KAGVTQTPRYLIKTRGQQVTLSCSPISGHRSVSWYQQTPGQGLQFLFEYFSETQRNKGNFPGRFSGRQFSNSRSEMNVSTLELGDSALYLCASSLAYGNYGYTFGSGTRLTVV.

This clonotype was observed many times. The chain combines TRBV12-3 or TRBV12-4 with TRBJ1-2, with TRBD1 identical over 9 bases. This CDR3 spans 15 amino acids. Trimming took 7 bases from V and 4 from J; bases not matched to a gene: 10. The CDR3 is CASTDYRGRLYGYTF. The CDR3 DNA follows: TGTGCCAGCACCGACTACAGGGGGCGTCTCTATGGCTACACCTTC.

Many counts were recorded for this clonotype. This chain joins TRBV20-1 and TRBJ1-1, with D possibly being TRBD1 (5 bases). The CDR3 sequence is 13 residues long. V dropped 5 bases and J dropped 5 bases, with 15 bases sitting between them. Germline values: CDR1 DFQATT, CDR2 SNEGSKA (reference sequence). CDR3 sequence: CSAYLQAGTEAFF. In DNA form, the CDR3 reads TGCAGTGCTTATCTTCAAGCAGGGACTGAAGCTTTCTTT.

This clonotype was picked up many times. This chain joins TRBV10-3 and TRBJ1-6, with D possibly matching TRBD1 (5 bases). The CDR3 spans 14 residues. The V end lost 2 bases, the J end lost 7 bases, and 9 bases lay between the germline ends. Per the germline V gene, CDR1 is ENHRY and CDR2 is SYGVKD. CDR3 amino acids: CAISEGTQNSPLHF. CDR3 nucleotides: TGTGCCATCAGTGAGGGGACCCAAAATTCACCCCTCCACTTT.

This clonotype was detected many times. This sequence joins TRBV9 and TRBJ2-5, with D unresolved. The germline V and J ends were trimmed by 4 bases and 5 bases, with 12 bases remaining between them. The germline CDR1 and CDR2 sequences are SGDLS and YYNGEE. The CDR3 is 13 residues long. In nucleotides, the CDR3 is TGTGCCAGCAGCTCACCCCCAGAGGAGACCCAGTACTTC. Its translation: CASSSPPEETQYF.